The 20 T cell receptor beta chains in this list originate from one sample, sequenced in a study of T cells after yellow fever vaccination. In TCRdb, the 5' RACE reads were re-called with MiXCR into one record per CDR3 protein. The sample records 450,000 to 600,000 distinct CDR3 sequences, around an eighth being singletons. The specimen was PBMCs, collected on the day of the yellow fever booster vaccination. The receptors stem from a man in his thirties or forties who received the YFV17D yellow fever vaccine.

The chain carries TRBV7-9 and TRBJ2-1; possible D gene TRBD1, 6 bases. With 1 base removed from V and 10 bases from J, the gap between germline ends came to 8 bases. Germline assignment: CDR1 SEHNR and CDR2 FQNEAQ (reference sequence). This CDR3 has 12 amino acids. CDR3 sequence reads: CASSLGGQEQFF. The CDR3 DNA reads TGTGCCAGCAGCTTAGGTGGACAGGAGCAGTTCTTC.

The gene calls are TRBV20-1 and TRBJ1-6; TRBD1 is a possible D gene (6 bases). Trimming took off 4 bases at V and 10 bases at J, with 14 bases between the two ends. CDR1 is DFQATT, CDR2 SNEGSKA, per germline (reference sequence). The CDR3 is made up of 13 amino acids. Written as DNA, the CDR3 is TGCAGTGCTATAAGGACAGCGGACTCACCCCTCCACTTT. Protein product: CSAIRTADSPLHF.

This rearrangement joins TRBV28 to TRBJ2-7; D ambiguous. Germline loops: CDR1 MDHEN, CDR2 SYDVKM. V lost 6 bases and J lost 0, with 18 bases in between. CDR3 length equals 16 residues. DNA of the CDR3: TGTGCCAGCAGCTTTTCTACGCCCCGAAGCTCCTACGAGCAGTACTTC. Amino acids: CASSFSTPRSSYEQYF.

The CDR3, as DNA: TGTGCCAGCAGCCAAGTTAAGCGTAGCGGAGACACAGATACGCAGTATTTT. This gives the protein CASSQVKRSGDTDTQYF. This chain uses TRBV4-2 with TRBJ2-3, with a tentative D call TRBD2 (6 bases). The germline CDR1 and CDR2 sequences are LGHNA and YNFKEQ. V was trimmed by 1 base and J by 2 bases, leaving 16 bases between them. The CDR3 runs to 17 residues.

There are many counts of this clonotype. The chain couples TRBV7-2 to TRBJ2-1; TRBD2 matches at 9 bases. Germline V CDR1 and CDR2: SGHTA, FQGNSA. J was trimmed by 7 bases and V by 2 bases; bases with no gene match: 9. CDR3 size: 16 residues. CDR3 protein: CASSLNTASGKNEQFF. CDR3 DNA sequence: TGTGCCAGCAGCTTAAATACGGCTAGCGGGAAAAATGAGCAGTTCTTC.

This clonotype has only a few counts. The CDR3 DNA is TGTGCCAGCAGCTCACTAGGGCCAGCGGTTACTACCGGGGAGCTGTTTTTT. It encodes CASSSLGPAVTTGELFF. The chain has TRBV7-9 and TRBJ2-2; a weak D match, TRBD2 (5 bases). CDR3 length equals 17 residues. V was clipped by 4 bases and J by 5 bases, with 20 bases between them. Germline CDR1 SEHNR, CDR2 FQNEAQ (reference sequence).

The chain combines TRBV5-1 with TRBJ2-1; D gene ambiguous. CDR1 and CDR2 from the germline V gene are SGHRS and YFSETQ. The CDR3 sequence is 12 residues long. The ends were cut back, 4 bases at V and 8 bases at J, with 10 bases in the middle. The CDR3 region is CASSTSPHEQFF. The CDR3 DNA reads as TGCGCCAGCAGCACCTCCCCCCATGAGCAGTTCTTC.

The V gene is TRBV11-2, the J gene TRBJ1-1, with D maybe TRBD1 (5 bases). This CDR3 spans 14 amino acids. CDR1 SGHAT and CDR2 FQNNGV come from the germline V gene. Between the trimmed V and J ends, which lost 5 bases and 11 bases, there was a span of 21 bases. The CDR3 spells CASSTYRDPRGAFF. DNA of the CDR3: TGTGCCAGCAGCACCTACCGGGACCCCCGGGGGGCTTTCTTT.

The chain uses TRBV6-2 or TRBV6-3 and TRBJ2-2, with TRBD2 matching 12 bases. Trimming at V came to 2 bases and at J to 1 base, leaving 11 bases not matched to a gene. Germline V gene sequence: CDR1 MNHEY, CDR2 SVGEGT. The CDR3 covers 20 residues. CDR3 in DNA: TGTGCCAGCAGTTACGCAAATAATCCTAGCGGGAGGGAGAACACCGGGGAGCTGTTTTTT. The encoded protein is CASSYANNPSGRENTGELFF.

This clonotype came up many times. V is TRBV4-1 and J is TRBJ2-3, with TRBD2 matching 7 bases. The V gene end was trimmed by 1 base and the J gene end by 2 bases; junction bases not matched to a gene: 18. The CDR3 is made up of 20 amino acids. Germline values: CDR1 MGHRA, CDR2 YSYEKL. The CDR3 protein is CASSQVGSNIGRQNTDTQYF. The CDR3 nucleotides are TGCGCCAGCAGCCAAGTTGGGTCAAACATCGGGAGGCAGAACACAGATACGCAGTATTTT.

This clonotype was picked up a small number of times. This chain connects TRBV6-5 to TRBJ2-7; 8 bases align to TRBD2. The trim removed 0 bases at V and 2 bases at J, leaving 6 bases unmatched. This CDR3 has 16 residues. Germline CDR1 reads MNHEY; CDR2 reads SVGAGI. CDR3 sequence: CASSYSNRLATYEQYF. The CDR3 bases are TGTGCCAGCAGTTACTCGAATCGACTAGCGACCTACGAGCAGTACTTC.

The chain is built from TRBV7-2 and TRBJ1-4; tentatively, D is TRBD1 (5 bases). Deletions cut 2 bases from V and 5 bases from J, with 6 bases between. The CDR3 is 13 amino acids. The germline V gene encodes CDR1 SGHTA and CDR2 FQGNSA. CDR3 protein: CASSLSGNEKLFF. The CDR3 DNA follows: TGTGCCAGCAGCTTATCAGGGAATGAAAAACTGTTTTTT.

CDR3 nucleotides: TGCAGTGCTAGGAGGGGAGGCGGCTACACCTTC. It encodes CSARRGGGYTF. The chain combines TRBV20-1 with TRBJ1-2, with a weak D call TRBD1 (5 bases). The CDR3 sequence is 11 residues long. V was clipped by 3 bases and J by 8 bases, with 10 bases between them. The germline V gene has CDR1 DFQATT and CDR2 SNEGSKA (reference sequence).

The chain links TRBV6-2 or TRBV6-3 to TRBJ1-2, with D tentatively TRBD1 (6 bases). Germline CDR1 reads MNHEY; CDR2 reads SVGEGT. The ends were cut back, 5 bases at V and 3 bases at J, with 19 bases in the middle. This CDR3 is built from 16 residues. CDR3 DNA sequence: TGTGCCAGCAGTCTCACCCCGAACAGGGCCGACTATGGCTACACCTTC. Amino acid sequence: CASSLTPNRADYGYTF.

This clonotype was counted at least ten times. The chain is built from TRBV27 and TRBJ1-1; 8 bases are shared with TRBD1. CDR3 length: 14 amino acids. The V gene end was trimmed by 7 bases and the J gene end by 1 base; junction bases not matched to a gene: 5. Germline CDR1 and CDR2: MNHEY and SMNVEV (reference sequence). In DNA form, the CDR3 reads TGTGCCAGCAATAGACAGGGGCCGAACACTGAAGCTTTCTTT. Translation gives CASNRQGPNTEAFF.

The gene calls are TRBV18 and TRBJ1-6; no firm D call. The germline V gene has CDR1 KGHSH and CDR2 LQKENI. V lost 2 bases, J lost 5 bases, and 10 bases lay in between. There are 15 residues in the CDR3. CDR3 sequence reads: CASSPVRENNSPLHF. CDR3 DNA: TGTGCCAGCTCACCAGTACGAGAGAATAATTCACCCCTCCACTTT.

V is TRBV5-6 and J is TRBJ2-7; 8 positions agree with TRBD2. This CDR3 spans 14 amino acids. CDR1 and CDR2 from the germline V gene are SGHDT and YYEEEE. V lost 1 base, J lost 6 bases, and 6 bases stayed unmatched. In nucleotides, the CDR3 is TGTGCCAGCAGCTTGCCGGGACTAGAGAGCGAGCAGTACTTC. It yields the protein CASSLPGLESEQYF.

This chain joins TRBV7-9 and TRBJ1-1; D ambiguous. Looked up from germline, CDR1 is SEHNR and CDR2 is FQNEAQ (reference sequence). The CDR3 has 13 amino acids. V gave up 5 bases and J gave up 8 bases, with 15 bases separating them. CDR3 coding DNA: TGTGCCAGCAGCCAAGGGTGGGCGGAAGAAGCTTTCTTT. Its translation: CASSQGWAEEAFF. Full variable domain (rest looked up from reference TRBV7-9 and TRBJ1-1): DTGVSQNPRHKITKRGQNVTFRCDPISEHNRLYWYRQTLGQGPEFLTYFQNEAQLEKSRLLSDRFSAERPKGSFSTLEIQRTEQGDSAMYLCASSQGWAEEAFFGQGTRLTVV.

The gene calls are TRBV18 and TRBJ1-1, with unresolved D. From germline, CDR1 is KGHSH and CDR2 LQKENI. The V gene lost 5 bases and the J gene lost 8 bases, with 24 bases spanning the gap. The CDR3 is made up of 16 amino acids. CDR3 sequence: CASSERKSSIISEAFF. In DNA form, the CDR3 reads TGTGCCAGCTCAGAGAGGAAGAGCAGCATAATATCAGAAGCTTTCTTT.

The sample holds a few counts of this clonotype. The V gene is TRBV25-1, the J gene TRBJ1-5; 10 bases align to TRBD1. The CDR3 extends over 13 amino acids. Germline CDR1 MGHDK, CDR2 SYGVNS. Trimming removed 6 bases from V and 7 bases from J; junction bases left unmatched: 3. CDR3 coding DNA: TGTGCCAGCAGAGGGACAGGGGAACAGCCCCAGCATTTT. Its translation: CASRGTGEQPQHF.